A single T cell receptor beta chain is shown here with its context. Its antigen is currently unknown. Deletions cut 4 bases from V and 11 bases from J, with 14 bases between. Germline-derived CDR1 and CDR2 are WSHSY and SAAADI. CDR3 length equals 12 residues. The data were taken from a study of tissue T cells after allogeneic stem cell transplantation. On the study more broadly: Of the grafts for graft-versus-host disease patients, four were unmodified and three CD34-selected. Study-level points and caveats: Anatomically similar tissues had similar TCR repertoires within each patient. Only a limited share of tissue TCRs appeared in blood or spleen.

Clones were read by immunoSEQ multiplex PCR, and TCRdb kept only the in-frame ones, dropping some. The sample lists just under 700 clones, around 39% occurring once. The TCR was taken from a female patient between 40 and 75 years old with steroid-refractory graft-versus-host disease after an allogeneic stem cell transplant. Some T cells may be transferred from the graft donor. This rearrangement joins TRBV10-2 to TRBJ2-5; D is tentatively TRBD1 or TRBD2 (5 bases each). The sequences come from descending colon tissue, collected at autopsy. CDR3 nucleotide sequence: TGCGCCAGCAGTGTGGCTCTGGGGGAGCAGTACTTC. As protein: CASSVALGEQYF.